A single sample gave rise to the 26 T cell receptor beta chains below, sequenced in a study of T cells in Graves' hyperthyroidism and ophthalmopathy. The CDR3 regions of TCR beta were amplified from RNA transcripts. The primer set for the first-round RT-PCR of the TCR CDR3 was HTBI. Each CDR3 protein is one row after TCRdb ran MiXCR on the multiplex PCR reads. The data contain about 570,000 distinct CDR3 sequences, about 45% of them singletons. Sequencing used peripheral blood or thyroid tissue (not recorded which). All receptors come from an adult woman with Graves' disease, either hyperthyroidism or ophthalmopathy (not recorded which).

This clonotype was found many times. The chain combines TRBV10-3 with TRBJ1-2; the D gene is possibly TRBD1 (5 bases). The CDR3 contains 12 residues. Germline assignment: CDR1 ENHRY and CDR2 SYGVKD. V lost 0 bases and J lost 8, with 7 bases in between. CDR3 DNA: TGTGCCATCAGTGAGTCTCAGGGAGGCTACACCTTC. Protein sequence: CAISESQGGYTF.

V usage is TRBV7-9 and J usage is TRBJ2-5; 9 bases agree with TRBD2. The germline gives CDR1 SEHNR, CDR2 FQNEAQ (reference sequence). The V segment lost 5 bases and the J segment 5 bases; nucleotides outside the gene matches: 9. This CDR3 has 15 amino acids. CDR3 coding DNA: TGTGCCAGCAGCGTGACGGGGACTAGCTGGGAGACCCAGTACTTC. It translates to CASSVTGTSWETQYF.

As regards this clonotype: The junction differs from germline at one of its ends, possibly a read error. The chain joins TRBV4-1 to TRBJ2-2; D is perhaps TRBD1 (6 bases). CDR1 and CDR2 (germline): MGHRA, YSYEKL. This CDR3 has 17 residues. The CDR3 DNA is TGCGCCAGCAGCCAAAGGGGCACAGGGACGAACACCGGGGAGCTGTCTTGG. Amino acids: CASSQRGTGTNTGELSW.

The chain recombines TRBV7-2 with TRBJ2-5; D not resolved. The CDR3 is made up of 13 amino acids. CDR1 and CDR2 (germline): SGHTA, FQGNSA. Trimming took off 1 base at V and 5 bases at J, with 8 bases between the two ends. The CDR3 sequence: CASSLGRHETQYF. CDR3 nucleotide sequence: TGTGCCAGCAGCTTAGGCCGGCATGAGACCCAGTACTTC.

The CDR3 reads CATGGATGEQYF. The CDR3, as DNA: TGTGCCACAGGGGGAGCAACGGGCGAGCAGTACTTC. The chain combines TRBV10-3 with TRBJ2-7, with 7 bases identical to TRBD1. CDR1 is ENHRY and CDR2 is SYGVKD in the germline V gene. The CDR3 is 12 amino acids. Unmatched junction bases numbered 9, after V lost 10 bases and J lost 6 bases.

The gene calls are TRBV7-6 and TRBJ1-2; TRBD1 agrees at 7 bases. Trimming at V came to 1 base and at J to 7 bases, leaving 9 bases not matched to a gene. The CDR3 extends over 15 amino acids. Germline values: CDR1 SGHVS, CDR2 FNYEAQ. DNA of the CDR3: TGTGCCAGCAGCTTAGAGGTGGAGGGGGCAGGTGGCTACACCTTC. Its protein is CASSLEVEGAGGYTF. The full variable domain, in which reference TRBV7-6 and TRBJ1-2 provide the parts outside the CDR3, is GAGVSQSPRYKVTKRGQDVALRCDPISGHVSLYWYRQALGQGPEFLTYFNYEAQQDKSGLPNDRFSAERPEGSISTLTIQRTEQRDSAMYRCASSLEVEGAGGYTFGSGTRLTVV.

This clonotype was counted many times. This chain joins TRBV7-9 and TRBJ1-6, with 8 bases lining up with TRBD1. There are 16 residues in the CDR3. Germline-derived CDR1 and CDR2 are SEHNR and FQNEAQ (reference sequence). Trimming took 4 bases from V and 4 from J; bases not matched to a gene: 6. In nucleotides, the CDR3 is TGTGCCAGCAGCTATCGGACAGGGTTTTATAATTCACCCCTCCACTTT. It encodes CASSYRTGFYNSPLHF.

This clonotype was picked up many times. CDR3 sequence (DNA): TGTGCCAGCAGCCAAGCCCAGCGGGCGAGCACCGGGGAGCTGTTTTTT. Protein sequence: CASSQAQRASTGELFF. This chain uses TRBV3-1 with TRBJ2-2; D is perhaps TRBD2 (6 bases). Germline lookup yields CDR1 LGHDT and CDR2 YNNKEL (reference sequence). The CDR3 totals 16 residues. The ends were cut back, 1 base at V and 4 bases at J, with 13 bases in the middle. Together with reference TRBV3-1 and TRBJ2-2, the CDR3 gives the full variable domain: DTAVSQTPKYLVTQMGNDKSIKCEQNLGHDTMYWYKQDSKKFLKIMFSYNNKELIINETVPNRFSPKSPDKAHLNLHINSLELGDSAVYFCASSQAQRASTGELFFGEGSRLTVL.

This clonotype has only a few counts. The rearrangement uses TRBV4-2 and TRBJ2-3, with D perhaps matching TRBD2 (6 bases). V was cut by 0 bases and J by 5 bases, with 15 bases left in between. The germline gives CDR1 LGHNA, CDR2 YNFKEQ. The CDR3 runs to 16 residues. The CDR3 protein is CASSQDRWRGRDTQYF. CDR3 coding DNA: TGTGCCAGCAGCCAAGATCGTTGGCGGGGACGAGATACGCAGTATTTT.

This clonotype was counted ten times or more. V gene TRBV5-1 combines with J gene TRBJ1-4; maybe TRBD1 (6 bases). The germline CDR1 and CDR2 sequences are SGHRS and YFSETQ. Trimming removed 4 bases at V and 6 bases at J, with 16 bases between. The CDR3 spans 15 residues. CDR3 residues: CASSPAGESDEKLFF. CDR3 nucleotides: TGCGCCAGCAGCCCGGCAGGGGAGTCAGATGAAAAACTGTTTTTT.

This clonotype showed up many times. The chain carries TRBV10-3 and TRBJ2-2, with 10 bases aligning to TRBD2. V was clipped by 4 bases and J by 15 bases; unmatched bases: 8. CDR1 and CDR2 (germline): ENHRY, SYGVKD. CDR3 length: 13 amino acids. CDR3 nucleotide sequence: TGTGCCATCAGTGGTGAGCGGGAGGGAATCGTGTTTTTT. This codes for CAISGEREGIVFF.

The chain couples TRBV28 to TRBJ1-6; D unclear. Trimming removed 6 bases from V and 6 bases from J, with 6 bases in between. Germline lookup yields CDR1 MDHEN and CDR2 SYDVKM. The CDR3 runs 12 residues. Here the CDR3 reads CASRDLNSPLHF. CDR3 DNA: TGTGCCAGCAGGGACCTTAATTCACCCCTCCACTTT.

The rearrangement uses TRBV20-1 and TRBJ1-6, with D uncertain. The CDR3 has 12 amino acids. In germline, CDR1 is DFQATT, CDR2 SNEGSKA (reference sequence). V lost 3 bases and J 5 bases, leaving 5 bases between the germline ends. The CDR3 loop reads CSASINNSPLHF. The CDR3, as DNA: TGCAGTGCTAGTATCAATAATTCACCCCTCCACTTT.

Concerning this clonotype: The CDR3 ends on some other residue instead of the conserved phenylalanine or tryptophan, so this is likely a read error. It is unclear where the CDR3 begins or ends on the DNA, so no DNA is shown, and the CDR3 is as TCRdb lists it. The CDR3 loop reads CASSLTGAIS. The J gene is TRBJ1-1, the V gene TRBV5-1; TRBD1, the table's D call, lacks a check against the DNA. Germline values: CDR1 SGHRS, CDR2 YFSETQ. Termini included, the CDR3 measures 10 amino acids.

This clonotype came up a few times. The chain carries TRBV29-1 and TRBJ1-2; 11 bases are shared with TRBD1. The V segment lost 4 bases and the J segment 6 bases; nucleotides outside the gene matches: 10. The CDR3 loop spans 15 amino acids. Germline CDR1 and CDR2: SQVTM and ANQGSEA. CDR3 loop: CSVVYGTGGEDGYTF. The CDR3, as DNA: TGCAGCGTTGTTTACGGGACAGGGGGAGAGGATGGCTACACCTTC.

This sequence joins TRBV5-1 and TRBJ2-2; weak D call: TRBD1 (5 bases). Germline V gene data show CDR1 as SGHRS and CDR2 as YFSETQ. V lost 4 bases to trimming and J lost 4 bases, with 11 bases between them. This CDR3 comprises 14 residues. CDR3 residues: CASSTDRTTGELFF. The CDR3 bases are TGCGCCAGCAGCACAGACAGAACCACCGGGGAGCTGTTTTTT.

This clonotype was recorded a few times. The chain joins TRBV29-1 to TRBJ1-1; unclear D gene. CDR3 size: 12 residues. CDR1 SQVTM and CDR2 ANQGSEA come from the germline V gene. V lost 7 bases and J lost 4, with 13 bases in between. The chain's CDR3 is CSAVLGPTEAFF. In DNA form, the CDR3 reads TGCAGCGCCGTTTTGGGTCCCACTGAAGCTTTCTTT.

The V gene is TRBV29-1, the J gene TRBJ1-1; D gene ambiguous. The CDR3 totals 16 residues. The germline V gene has CDR1 SQVTM and CDR2 ANQGSEA. The V end lost 0 bases, the J end lost 1 base, and 15 bases lay between the germline ends. The CDR3 is CSVEDLFIGSNTEAFF. CDR3 nucleotide sequence: TGCAGCGTTGAAGATCTTTTCATCGGTTCGAACACTGAAGCTTTCTTT.

This clonotype was counted ten times or more. The V gene is TRBV30, the J gene TRBJ1-2; no reliable D call. The CDR3 sequence is 11 residues long. The germline CDR1 and CDR2 sequences are GTSNPN and SVGIG (reference sequence). V lost 5 bases and J 2 bases, leaving 6 bases between the germline ends. CDR3 sequence: CAWQRNYGYTF. DNA of the CDR3: TGTGCCTGGCAGCGGAACTATGGCTACACCTTC.

This clonotype appeared a few times. The junction differs from germline at one of its ends, possibly a read error. J is TRBJ2-7 and V is TRBV4-1, with D possibly matching TRBD2 (5 bases). This CDR3 is built from 16 residues. CDR1 is MGHRA and CDR2 is YSYEKL in the germline V gene. CDR3 nucleotide sequence: TGCGCCAGCAGTCAAGGGTATCCACCGGGGTACTACGAGCAGTACTTC. This codes for CASSQGYPPGYYEQYF.

With regard to this clonotype: A read error is possible here, since a much larger clone lies one base away. V usage is TRBV11-2 and J usage is TRBJ2-6; 10 nucleotides match TRBD2. This CDR3 spans 19 amino acids. Germline assignment: CDR1 SGHAT and CDR2 FQNNGV. V lost 1 base and J lost 2; bases outside the gene matches: 8. CDR3 loop: CASSLGLAGPLPGANVLTF. Written as DNA, the CDR3 is TGTGCCAGCAGCTTAGGACTAGCGGGCCCCTTACCTGGGGCCAACGTCCTGACTTTC.

This clonotype has at least ten counts. The V and J genes are TRBV20-1 and TRBJ2-7, with D uncertain. From germline, CDR1 is DFQATT and CDR2 SNEGSKA (reference sequence). Trimming took off 4 bases at V and 3 bases at J, with 1 base between the two ends. The length of the CDR3 is 9 residues. CDR3 coding DNA: TGCAGTGCTAACTACGAGCAGTACTTC. It translates to CSANYEQYF.

This clonotype was recorded a few times. The V gene is TRBV12-3 or TRBV12-4, the J gene TRBJ1-5, with D possibly matching TRBD1 (5 bases). The CDR3 has 15 amino acids. Trimming stripped 4 bases from V and 0 bases from J, with 10 bases between. The CDR3 protein is CASSSPGTSNQPQHF. CDR3 nucleotide sequence: TGTGCCAGCAGTTCTCCAGGGACTAGCAATCAGCCCCAGCATTTT.

Concerning this clonotype: A junction end diverges from the germline sequence, so it may reflect a read error. The CDR3 reads CASSLNRGQQNLPQHF. Written as DNA, the CDR3 is TGTGCCAGCAGCTTAAACAGGGGGCAGCAGAATCTGCCCCAGCATTTT. This sequence joins TRBV19 and TRBJ1-5, with TRBD1 matching over 9 bases. Germline V gives CDR1 LNHDA, CDR2 SQIVND (reference sequence). The CDR3 length is 16 residues.

The genes are TRBV7-2 and TRBJ2-5, with D possibly being TRBD1 or TRBD2 (6 bases each). V lost 5 bases to trimming and J lost 5 bases, with 24 bases between them. The CDR3 totals 17 residues. The germline V gene has CDR1 SGHTA and CDR2 FQGNSA. The DNA for the CDR3 is TGTGCCAGCAGCGCTAGGCGGGGACATCTGGCTGCGGAGACCCAGTACTTC. Residues: CASSARRGHLAAETQYF.

V is TRBV7-9 and J is TRBJ1-5, with D tentatively TRBD1 (5 bases). V lost 5 bases, J lost 1 base, and 15 bases lay in between. The CDR3 extends over 16 amino acids. Germline V gene data show CDR1 as SEHNR and CDR2 as FQNEAQ (reference sequence). The CDR3 is CASSQRGGVSNQPQHF. CDR3 sequence (DNA): TGTGCCAGCAGCCAGAGGGGCGGGGTCAGCAATCAGCCCCAGCATTTT.